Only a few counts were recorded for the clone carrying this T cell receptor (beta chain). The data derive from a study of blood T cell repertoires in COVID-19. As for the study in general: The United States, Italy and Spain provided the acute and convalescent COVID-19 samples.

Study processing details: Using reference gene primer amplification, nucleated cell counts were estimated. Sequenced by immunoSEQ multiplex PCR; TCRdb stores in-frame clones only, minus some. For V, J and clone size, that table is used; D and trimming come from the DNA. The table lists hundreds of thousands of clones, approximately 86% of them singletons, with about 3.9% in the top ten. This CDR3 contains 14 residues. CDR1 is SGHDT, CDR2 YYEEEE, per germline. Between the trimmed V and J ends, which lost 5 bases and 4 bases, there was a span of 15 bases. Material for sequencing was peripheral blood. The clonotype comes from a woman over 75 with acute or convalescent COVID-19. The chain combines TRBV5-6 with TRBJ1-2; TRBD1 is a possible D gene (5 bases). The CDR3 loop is CASSPGFSRYGYTF. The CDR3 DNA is TGTGCCAGCAGTCCAGGGTTTTCCCGCTATGGCTACACCTTC.